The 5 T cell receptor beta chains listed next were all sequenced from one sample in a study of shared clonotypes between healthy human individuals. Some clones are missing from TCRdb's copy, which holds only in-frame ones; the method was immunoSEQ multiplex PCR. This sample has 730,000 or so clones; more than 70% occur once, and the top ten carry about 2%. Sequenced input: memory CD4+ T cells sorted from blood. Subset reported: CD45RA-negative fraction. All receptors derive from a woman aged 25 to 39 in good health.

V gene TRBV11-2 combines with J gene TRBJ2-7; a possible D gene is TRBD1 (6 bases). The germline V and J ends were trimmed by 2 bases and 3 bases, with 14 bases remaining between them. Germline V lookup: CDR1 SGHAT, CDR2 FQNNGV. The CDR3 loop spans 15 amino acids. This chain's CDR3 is CASSLRQGWNYEQYF. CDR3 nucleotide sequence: TGTGCCAGCAGCTTAAGGCAGGGGTGGAACTACGAGCAGTACTTC.

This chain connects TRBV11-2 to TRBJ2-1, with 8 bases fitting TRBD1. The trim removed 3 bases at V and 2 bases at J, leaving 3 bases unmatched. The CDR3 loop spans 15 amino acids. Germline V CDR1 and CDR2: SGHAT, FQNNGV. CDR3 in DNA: TGTGCCAGCAGCTTTCAGGGGGCCCCCTACAATGAGCAGTTCTTC. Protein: CASSFQGAPYNEQFF.

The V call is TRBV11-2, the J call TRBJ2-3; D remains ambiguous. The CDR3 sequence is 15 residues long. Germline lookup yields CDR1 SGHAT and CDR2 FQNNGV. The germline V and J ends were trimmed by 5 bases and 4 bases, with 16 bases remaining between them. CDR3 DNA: TGTGCCAGCAGCCTGGAGAGTTACAAAGCAGATACGCAGTATTTT. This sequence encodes CASSLESYKADTQYF.

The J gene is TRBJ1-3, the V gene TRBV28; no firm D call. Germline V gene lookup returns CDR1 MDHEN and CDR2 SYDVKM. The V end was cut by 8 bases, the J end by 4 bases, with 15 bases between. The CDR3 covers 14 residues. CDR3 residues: CASRSGTYGNTIYF. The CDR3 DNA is TGTGCCAGCCGTTCTGGAACCTACGGAAACACCATATATTTT.

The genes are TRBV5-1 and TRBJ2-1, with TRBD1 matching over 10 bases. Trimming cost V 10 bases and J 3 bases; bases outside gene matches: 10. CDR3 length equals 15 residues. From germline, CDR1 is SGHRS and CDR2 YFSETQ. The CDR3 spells CASEGTGENYNEQFF. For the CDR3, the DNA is TGCGCCTCAGAGGGGACAGGGGAAAACTACAATGAGCAGTTCTTC.